A single sample is the source of the 18 T cell receptor beta chains below, sequenced in a study of cytomegalovirus exposure and HLA in healthy donors. PCR was performed using 60 Vbeta and 13 Jbeta primers. The table came from immunoSEQ multiplex PCR; TCRdb's copy has only in-frame clones and leaves some out. The profile shows roughly 100,000 clones, over 60% of them singletons. Sequenced input: PBMCs. The receptors shown here come from a male donor in good health and CMV-seropositive.

This clone was seen a few times. The CDR3 nucleotides are TGTGCCAGCAGCCCGAGAGGGTTCGGGTTCACTGAAGCTTTCTTT. Translating gives CASSPRGFGFTEAFF. J is TRBJ1-1 and V is TRBV7-9; D ambiguous. V was shortened by 5 bases and J by 4 bases, with 17 bases between the two germline ends. Germline V gene sequence: CDR1 SEHNR, CDR2 FQNEAQ (reference sequence). CDR3 length: 15 residues.

The CDR3 DNA follows: TGCGCCAGCAGCCAAATAGGGGGCGCGACAGATACGCAGTATTTT. The encoded protein is CASSQIGGATDTQYF. J is TRBJ2-3 and V is TRBV4-1; 7 bases are a match to TRBD1. Per the germline V gene, CDR1 is MGHRA and CDR2 is YSYEKL. The CDR3 has 15 residues. V lost 2 bases, J lost 3 bases, and 5 bases stayed unmatched.

V and J are TRBV4-3 and TRBJ1-1; 7 bases map to TRBD1. This CDR3 is 18 amino acids long. From germline, CDR1 is LGHNA and CDR2 YSLEER. The junction had 11 bases not matched to a gene; V was cut back by 0 bases and J by 1 base. CDR3: CASSQDGTEIEGNTEAFF. Here the CDR3 DNA reads TGCGCCAGCAGCCAAGACGGGACAGAAATAGAAGGGAACACTGAAGCTTTCTTT.

The genes are TRBV6-5 and TRBJ2-7, with D possibly being TRBD1 (6 bases). Trimming removed 2 bases at V and 0 bases at J, with 14 bases between. The CDR3 has 16 amino acids. Germline CDR1 MNHEY, CDR2 SVGAGI. The CDR3 sequence is CASSYGTLGSSYEQYF. The CDR3 coding sequence is TGTGCCAGCAGTTACGGGACACTAGGAAGCTCCTACGAGCAGTACTTC.

In nucleotides, the CDR3 is TGTGCTAGTGGTCCCATTTGGAACACTGAAGCTTTCTTT. It codes for CASGPIWNTEAFF. The chain joins TRBV12-5 to TRBJ1-1; D unresolved. Trimming shortened V by 5 bases and J by 1 base, and 8 bases separated the two germline ends. Germline V CDR1 and CDR2: LGHNT, FRNRAP. This CDR3 spans 13 amino acids.

Concerning this clone: Other nucleotide sequences from this sample produce the same CDR3. V and J are TRBV5-1 and TRBJ2-7, with TRBD1 as a possible D gene (6 bases). CDR1 and CDR2 (germline): SGHRS, YFSETQ. V shed 1 base and J shed 1 base, with 6 bases lying between them. The CDR3 is 13 amino acids. CDR3 bases: TGCGCCAGCAGCTTGACAGGGTCCTACGAGCAGTACTTC. Translated, it gives CASSLTGSYEQYF. The full variable domain, its missing parts supplied by reference TRBV5-1 and TRBJ2-7, is KAGVTQTPRYLIKTRGQQVTLSCSPISGHRSVSWYQQTPGQGLQFLFEYFSETQRNKGNFPGRFSGRQFSNSRSEMNVSTLELGDSALYLCASSLTGSYEQYFGPGTRLTVT.

The J gene is TRBJ1-5, the V gene TRBV7-2; D remains ambiguous. The CDR3 runs 15 residues. The ends were cut back, 2 bases at V and 6 bases at J, with 14 bases in the middle. Germline loops: CDR1 SGHTA, CDR2 FQGNSA. The CDR3 DNA reads TGTGCCAGCAGCTTATCTTTCCGGGTCGGTCAGCCCCAGCATTTT. It is translated as CASSLSFRVGQPQHF.

CDR3 in amino acids: CASRGQSNQPQHF. CDR3 sequence (DNA): TGTGCCAGCAGGGGACAGAGCAATCAGCCCCAGCATTTT. The chain recombines TRBV2 with TRBJ1-5; the match to TRBD1 covers 7 bases. Germline CDR1 and CDR2: SNHLY and FYNNEI. The CDR3 spans 13 residues. V shed 6 bases, J shed 1 base, and the junction held 0 bases outside the gene matches. Complete variable domain (other parts from reference TRBV2 and TRBJ1-5): EPEVTQTPSHQVTQMGQEVILRCVPISNHLYFYWYRQILGQKVEFLVSFYNNEISEKSEIFDDQFSVERPDGSNFTLKIRSTKLEDSAMYFCASRGQSNQPQHFGDGTRLSIL.

This chain uses TRBV5-1 with TRBJ2-7; no clear D. The CDR3 is 13 amino acids. The V and J ends lost 5 bases and 0 bases respectively, with 9 bases between them. CDR1 and CDR2 (germline): SGHRS, YFSETQ. The CDR3 DNA follows: TGCGCCAGCAGTCAGGTGAGCTCCTACGAGCAGTACTTC. Translated: CASSQVSSYEQYF.

The genes are TRBV4-3 and TRBJ1-4, with 10 bases identical to TRBD1. Germline CDR1 is LGHNA and CDR2 is YSLEER. The CDR3 contains 18 residues. Unmatched junction bases numbered 7, after V lost 1 base and J lost 2 bases. The CDR3 sequence is CASSQGSTGGRTNEKLFF. The CDR3 DNA reads TGCGCCAGCAGCCAAGGGTCGACAGGGGGCCGCACTAATGAAAAACTGTTTTTT.

This chain uses TRBV29-1 with TRBJ2-1; 11 positions match TRBD2. The trim removed 7 bases at V and 4 bases at J, leaving 9 bases unmatched. The CDR3 spans 15 residues. Germline V gene data show CDR1 as SQVTM and CDR2 as ANQGSEA. The CDR3 DNA follows: TGCAGCGGGACACTAGCGGGGGCGAATTACAATGAGCAGTTCTTC. Its protein product is CSGTLAGANYNEQFF.

The J gene is TRBJ1-1, the V gene TRBV9, with TRBD1 as a possible D gene (6 bases). CDR3 length: 18 amino acids. Trimming cost V 2 bases and J 2 bases, with 22 bases left between them. Germline V CDR1 and CDR2: SGDLS, YYNGEE. The CDR3 loop is CASSVGGGYRVGNTEAFF. The CDR3 DNA is TGTGCCAGCAGCGTTGGGGGTGGCTACAGGGTGGGAAACACTGAAGCTTTCTTT.

This clone was detected only a few times. The V gene is TRBV29-1, the J gene TRBJ1-1; 7 nucleotides line up with TRBD1. Trimming removed 7 bases from V and 0 bases from J; junction bases left unmatched: 5. The CDR3 has 13 amino acids. Germline V lookup: CDR1 SQVTM, CDR2 ANQGSEA. As DNA, the CDR3 is TGCAGCGCCATAGGACAGGTGAACACTGAAGCTTTCTTT. Protein sequence: CSAIGQVNTEAFF.

The chain carries TRBV7-9 and TRBJ1-1; D unresolved. Germline V gene lookup returns CDR1 SEHNR and CDR2 FQNEAQ (reference sequence). CDR3 length equals 13 residues. V lost 2 bases to trimming and J lost 3 bases, with 7 bases between them. The CDR3: CASSLRVDTEAFF. The CDR3 DNA reads TGTGCCAGCAGCTTACGGGTCGACACTGAAGCTTTCTTT.

The chain recombines TRBV13 with TRBJ1-2; perhaps TRBD1 as D (5 bases). In germline, CDR1 is PRHDT, CDR2 FYEKMQ (reference sequence). CDR3 size: 14 residues. V was cut by 2 bases and J by 1 base, with 8 bases left in between. The CDR3 DNA is TGTGCCAGCAGCTTAACGACAGATAACTATGGCTACACCTTC. It codes for CASSLTTDNYGYTF.

This clone was seen a few times. CDR3 sequence: CASSGSPAGETPIANYGYTF. The CDR3, as DNA: TGTGCCAGCAGCGGGTCCCCGGCAGGGGAAACACCGATAGCTAACTATGGCTACACCTTC. The J gene is TRBJ1-2, the V gene TRBV9; possibly TRBD1 for D (6 bases). The CDR3 is 20 residues long. Trimming removed 3 bases from V and 0 bases from J, with 27 bases in between. Looked up from germline, CDR1 is SGDLS and CDR2 is YYNGEE.

The V call is TRBV13, the J call TRBJ2-1; D may be TRBD1 (6 bases). The CDR3 is 13 amino acids. Germline-derived CDR1 and CDR2 are PRHDT and FYEKMQ (reference sequence). V was shortened by 4 bases and J by 4 bases, with 8 bases between the two germline ends. This CDR3 reads CASSSGTYNEQFF. The CDR3 DNA reads as TGTGCCAGCAGCTCCGGGACATACAATGAGCAGTTCTTC.

The chain's CDR3 is CASSPPEGRGNSPLHF. DNA of the CDR3: TGTGCCAGCTCACCACCCGAGGGCAGGGGGAATTCACCCCTCCACTTT. This chain connects TRBV18 to TRBJ1-6; 7 positions match TRBD1. The CDR3 extends over 16 amino acids. V lost 0 bases and J lost 7; bases outside the gene matches: 6. In germline, CDR1 is KGHSH, CDR2 LQKENI.